These 4 T cell receptor beta chains came from one sample sequenced in a study of blood T cell repertoires in COVID-19. Assay: immunoSEQ multiplex PCR; the TCRdb copy retains only in-frame clones and omits some. The table includes 130,000 to 150,000 clones, around 80% detected once. Source material: peripheral blood. These receptors all stem from a human donor in a cohort sampled during active COVID-19.

The genes are TRBV7-3 and TRBJ1-2; possible D gene TRBD1, 5 bases. The CDR3 has 14 residues. Trimming cost V 5 bases and J 4 bases, with 14 bases left between them. The germline CDR1 and CDR2 sequences are SGHTA and FQGTGA. The chain's CDR3 is CASSPGGGSYGYTF. The CDR3 region has the DNA TGTGCCAGCAGCCCCGGGGGGGGAAGCTATGGCTACACCTTC.

The gene calls are TRBV4-1 and TRBJ2-2; D is perhaps TRBD2 (5 bases). CDR3 length: 16 amino acids. V lost 2 bases to trimming and J lost 1 base, with 11 bases between them. Germline assignment: CDR1 MGHRA and CDR2 YSYEKL. The CDR3 nucleotides are TGCGCCAGCAGCCAATTAGGCCGGGGGAACACCGGGGAGCTGTTTTTT. Its protein is CASSQLGRGNTGELFF.

This chain links TRBV18 with TRBJ1-5; possible D gene TRBD1, 5 bases. The germline V and J ends were trimmed by 2 bases and 0 bases, with 8 bases remaining between them. The CDR3 length is 15 residues. Per the germline V gene, CDR1 is KGHSH and CDR2 is LQKENI. The CDR3 DNA follows: TGTGCCAGCTCACCAACGGGGGATAGCAATCAGCCCCAGCATTTT. Its protein is CASSPTGDSNQPQHF. Based on the CDR3 plus reference TRBV18 and TRBJ1-5, the full variable domain is NAGVMQNPRHLVRRRGQEARLRCSPMKGHSHVYWYRQLPEEGLKFMVYLQKENIIDESGMPKERFSAEFPKEGPSILRIQQVVRGDSAAYFCASSPTGDSNQPQHFGDGTRLSIL.

The V and J genes are TRBV7-7 and TRBJ2-2; D uncertain. The CDR3 runs to 13 residues. CDR1 is SSHAT and CDR2 is FNYEAQ in the germline V gene (reference sequence). The germline V and J ends were trimmed by 1 base and 4 bases, with 4 bases remaining between them. DNA for the CDR3: TGTGCCAGCAGCTTAGGAGGCACCGGGGAGCTGTTTTTT. This codes for CASSLGGTGELFF.